This TCR beta chain was sequenced for a study of cytomegalovirus exposure and HLA in healthy donors. Findings and limits, study-wide: Three of the chains that were CMV-associated were confirmed in vitro to be specific for CMV antigens. TRBV6-2, TRBV6-3 and some other V segments were excluded as indistinguishable.

The CDR3 is made up of 13 amino acids. CDR1 is GTSNPN and CDR2 is SVGIG in the germline V gene (reference sequence). With 0 bases removed from V and 4 bases from J, the gap between germline ends came to 6 bases. As for this clone: Its antigen remains unidentified.

The PCR used 60 Vbeta and 13 Jbeta primers. Clones were read by immunoSEQ multiplex PCR, and TCRdb kept only the in-frame ones, dropping some. The profile shows about 210,000 clones, about 80% of them singletons. The genes are TRBV30 and TRBJ2-2; D perhaps matches TRBD1 (6 bases). The sequencing input was PBMCs. This TCR derives from a woman aged 50 to 60 in good health and CMV-seropositive. The CDR3 region is CAWSVQGTGELFF. The CDR3 DNA is TGTGCCTGGAGTGTACAGGGCACCGGGGAGCTGTTTTTT.